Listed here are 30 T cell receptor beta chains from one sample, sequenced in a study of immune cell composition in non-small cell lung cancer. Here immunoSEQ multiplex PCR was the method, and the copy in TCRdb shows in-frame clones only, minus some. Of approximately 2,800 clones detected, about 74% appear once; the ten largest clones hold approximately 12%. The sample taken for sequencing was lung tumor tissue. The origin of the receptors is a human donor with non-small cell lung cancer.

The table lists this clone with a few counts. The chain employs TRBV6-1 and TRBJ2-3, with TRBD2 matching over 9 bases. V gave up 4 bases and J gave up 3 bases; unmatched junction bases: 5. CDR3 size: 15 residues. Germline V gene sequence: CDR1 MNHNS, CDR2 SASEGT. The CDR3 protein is CASSVVAGETDTQYF. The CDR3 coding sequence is TGTGCCAGCAGTGTCGTAGCGGGGGAGACAGATACGCAGTATTTT.

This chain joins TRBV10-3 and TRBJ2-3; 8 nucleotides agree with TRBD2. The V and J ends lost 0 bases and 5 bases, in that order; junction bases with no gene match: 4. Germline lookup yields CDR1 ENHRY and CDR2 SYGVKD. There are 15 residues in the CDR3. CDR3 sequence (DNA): TGTGCCATCAGTGAGTCGGCGGGGGGCCAAGATACGCAGTATTTT. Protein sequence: CAISESAGGQDTQYF.

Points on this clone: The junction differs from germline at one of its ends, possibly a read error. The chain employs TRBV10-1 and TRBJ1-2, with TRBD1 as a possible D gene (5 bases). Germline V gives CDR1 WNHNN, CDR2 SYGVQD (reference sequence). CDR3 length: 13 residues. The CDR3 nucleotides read TGCGCCAGCAGTGAGGACAGTAACTATGGTTACACCTTC. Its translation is CASSEDSNYGYTF.

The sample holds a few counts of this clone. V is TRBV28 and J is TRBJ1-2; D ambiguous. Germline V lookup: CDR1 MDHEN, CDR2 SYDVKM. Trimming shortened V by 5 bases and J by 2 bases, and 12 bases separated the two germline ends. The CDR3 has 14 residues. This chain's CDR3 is CASSATLGNYGYTF. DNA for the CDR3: TGTGCCAGCAGTGCCACCCTCGGGAACTATGGCTACACCTTC.

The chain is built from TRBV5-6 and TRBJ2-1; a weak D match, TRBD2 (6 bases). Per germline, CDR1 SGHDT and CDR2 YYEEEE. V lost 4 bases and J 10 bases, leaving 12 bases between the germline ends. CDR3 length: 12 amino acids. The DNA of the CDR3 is TGTGCCAGCAGCCCGGGACTTAGCGAGCAGTTCTTC. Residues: CASSPGLSEQFF. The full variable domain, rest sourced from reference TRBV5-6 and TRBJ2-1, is DAGVTQSPTHLIKTRGQQVTLRCSPKSGHDTVSWYQQALGQGPQFIFQYYEEEERQRGNFPDRFSGHQFPNYSSELNVNALLLGDSALYLCASSPGLSEQFFGPGTRLTVL.

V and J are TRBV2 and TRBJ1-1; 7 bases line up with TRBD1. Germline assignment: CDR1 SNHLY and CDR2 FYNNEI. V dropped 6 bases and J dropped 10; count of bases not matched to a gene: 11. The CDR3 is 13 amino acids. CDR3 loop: CASRAGRGVGAFF. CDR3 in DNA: TGTGCCAGCAGGGCCGGCAGGGGGGTAGGAGCTTTCTTT. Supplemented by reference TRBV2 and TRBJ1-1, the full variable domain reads EPEVTQTPSHQVTQMGQEVILRCVPISNHLYFYWYRQILGQKVEFLVSFYNNEISEKSEIFDDQFSVERPDGSNFTLKIRSTKLEDSAMYFCASRAGRGVGAFFGQGTRLTVV.

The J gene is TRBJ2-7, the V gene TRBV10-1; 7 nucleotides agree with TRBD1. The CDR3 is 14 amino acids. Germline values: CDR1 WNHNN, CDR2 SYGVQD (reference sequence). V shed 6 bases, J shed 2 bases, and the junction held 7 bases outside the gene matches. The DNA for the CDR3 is TGCGCCAGCAGCCGGGACAGTTCGACCTACGAGCAGTACTTC. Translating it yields CASSRDSSTYEQYF.

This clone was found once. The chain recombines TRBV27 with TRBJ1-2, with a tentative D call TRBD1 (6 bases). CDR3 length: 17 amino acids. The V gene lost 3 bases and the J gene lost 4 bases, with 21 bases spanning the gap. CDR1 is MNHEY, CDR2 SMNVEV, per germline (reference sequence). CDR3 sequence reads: CASSFFFKTGLVYGYTF. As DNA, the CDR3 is TGTGCCAGCAGTTTTTTCTTCAAGACAGGACTTGTCTATGGCTACACCTTC.

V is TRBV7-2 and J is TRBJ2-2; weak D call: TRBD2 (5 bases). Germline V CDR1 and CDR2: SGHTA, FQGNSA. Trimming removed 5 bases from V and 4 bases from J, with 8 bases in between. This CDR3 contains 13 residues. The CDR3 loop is CASSAGFTGELFF. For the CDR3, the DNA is TGTGCCAGCAGCGCGGGTTTCACCGGGGAGCTGTTTTTT.

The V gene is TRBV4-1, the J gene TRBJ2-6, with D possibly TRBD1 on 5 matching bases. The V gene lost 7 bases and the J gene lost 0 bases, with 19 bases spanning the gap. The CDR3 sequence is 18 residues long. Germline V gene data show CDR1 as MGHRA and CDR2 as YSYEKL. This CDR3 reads CASTHPGQQPSGANVLTF. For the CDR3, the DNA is TGCGCCAGCACCCATCCCGGACAACAACCCTCTGGGGCCAACGTCCTGACTTTC.

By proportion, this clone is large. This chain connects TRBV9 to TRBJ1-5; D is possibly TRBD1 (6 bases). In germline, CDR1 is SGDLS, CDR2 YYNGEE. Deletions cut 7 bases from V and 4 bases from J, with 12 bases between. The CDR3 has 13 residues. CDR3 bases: TGTGCCAGCGGAAAGGGGGGGAATCAGCCCCAGCATTTT. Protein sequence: CASGKGGNQPQHF. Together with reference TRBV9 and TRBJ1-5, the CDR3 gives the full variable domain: DSGVTQTPKHLITATGQRVTLRCSPRSGDLSVYWYQQSLDQGLQFLIQYYNGEERAKGNILERFSAQQFPDLHSELNLSSLELGDSALYFCASGKGGNQPQHFGDGTRLSIL.

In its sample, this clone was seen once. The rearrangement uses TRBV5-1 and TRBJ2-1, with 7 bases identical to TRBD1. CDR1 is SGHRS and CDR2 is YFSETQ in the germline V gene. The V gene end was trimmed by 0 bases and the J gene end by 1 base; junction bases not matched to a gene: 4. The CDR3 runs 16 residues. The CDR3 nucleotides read TGCGCCAGCAGCTTGGTTGTGACAGGGTCCTACAATGAGCAGTTCTTC. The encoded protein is CASSLVVTGSYNEQFF.

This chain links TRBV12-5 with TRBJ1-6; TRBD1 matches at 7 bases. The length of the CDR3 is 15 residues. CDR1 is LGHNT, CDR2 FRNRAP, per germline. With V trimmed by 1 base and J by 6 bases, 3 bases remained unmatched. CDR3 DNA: TGTGCTAGTGGTTTGGGACAGGGAAGTAATTCACCCCTCCACTTT. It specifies CASGLGQGSNSPLHF. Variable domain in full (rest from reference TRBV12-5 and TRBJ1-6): DARVTQTPRHKVTEMGQEVTMRCQPILGHNTVFWYRQTMMQGLELLAYFRNRAPLDDSGMPKDRFSAEMPDATLATLKIQPSEPRDSAVYFCASGLGQGSNSPLHFGNGTRLTVT.

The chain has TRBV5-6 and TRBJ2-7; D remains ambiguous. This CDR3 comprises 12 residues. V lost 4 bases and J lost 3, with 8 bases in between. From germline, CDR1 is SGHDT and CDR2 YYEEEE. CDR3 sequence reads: CASSLTGYEQYF. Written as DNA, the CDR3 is TGTGCCAGCAGCCTTACTGGCTACGAGCAGTACTTC.

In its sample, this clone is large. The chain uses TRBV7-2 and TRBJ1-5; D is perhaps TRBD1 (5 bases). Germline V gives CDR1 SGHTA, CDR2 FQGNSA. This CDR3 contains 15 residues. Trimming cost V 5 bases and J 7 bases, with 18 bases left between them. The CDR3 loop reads CASSPLMGSGQPQHF. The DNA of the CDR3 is TGTGCCAGCAGCCCCTTAATGGGTTCAGGGCAGCCCCAGCATTTT.

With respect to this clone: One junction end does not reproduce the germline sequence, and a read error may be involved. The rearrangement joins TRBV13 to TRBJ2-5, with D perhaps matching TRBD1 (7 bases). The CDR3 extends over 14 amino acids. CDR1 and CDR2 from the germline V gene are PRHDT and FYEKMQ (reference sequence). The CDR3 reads CSSGRQGRGETQYF. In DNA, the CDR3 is TGTTCCAGCGGGCGACAGGGACGAGGGGAGACCCAGTACTTC.

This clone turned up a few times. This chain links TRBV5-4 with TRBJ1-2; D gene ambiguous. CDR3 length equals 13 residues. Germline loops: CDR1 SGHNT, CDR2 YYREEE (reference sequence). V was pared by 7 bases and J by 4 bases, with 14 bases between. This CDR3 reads CASGGSQVYGYTF. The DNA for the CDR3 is TGTGCCAGCGGAGGCAGCCAAGTCTATGGCTACACCTTC.

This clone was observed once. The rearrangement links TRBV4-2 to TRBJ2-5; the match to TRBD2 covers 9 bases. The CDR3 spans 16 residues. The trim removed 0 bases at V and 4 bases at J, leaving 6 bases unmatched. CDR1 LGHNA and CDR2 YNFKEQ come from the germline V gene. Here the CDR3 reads CASSQDLRGGGETQYF. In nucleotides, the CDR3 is TGTGCCAGCAGCCAAGATCTGCGCGGGGGGGGAGAGACCCAGTACTTC.

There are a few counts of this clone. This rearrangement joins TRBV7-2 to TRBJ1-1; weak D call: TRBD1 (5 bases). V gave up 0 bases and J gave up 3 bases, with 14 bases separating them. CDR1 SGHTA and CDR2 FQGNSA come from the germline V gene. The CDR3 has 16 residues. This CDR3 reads CASSLALGAQDTEAFF. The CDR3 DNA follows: TGTGCCAGCAGCTTAGCGTTAGGGGCACAGGACACTGAAGCTTTCTTT. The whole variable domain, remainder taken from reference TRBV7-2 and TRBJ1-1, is GAGVSQSPSNKVTEKGKDVELRCDPISGHTALYWYRQSLGQGLEFLIYFQGNSAPDKSGLPSDRFSAERTGGSVSTLTIQRTQQEDSAVYLCASSLALGAQDTEAFFGQGTRLTVV.

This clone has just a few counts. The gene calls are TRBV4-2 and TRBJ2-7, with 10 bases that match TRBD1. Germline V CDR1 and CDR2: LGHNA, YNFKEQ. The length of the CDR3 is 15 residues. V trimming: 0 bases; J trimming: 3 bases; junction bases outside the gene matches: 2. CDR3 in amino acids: CASSQDRTGGYEQYF. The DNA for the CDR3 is TGTGCCAGCAGCCAAGATCGGACAGGGGGCTACGAGCAGTACTTC.

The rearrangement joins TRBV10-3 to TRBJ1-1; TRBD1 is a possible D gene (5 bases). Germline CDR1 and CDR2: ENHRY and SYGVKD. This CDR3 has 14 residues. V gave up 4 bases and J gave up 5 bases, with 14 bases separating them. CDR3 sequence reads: CAISGGAVGTEAFF. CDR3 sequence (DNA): TGTGCCATCAGTGGGGGCGCGGTTGGAACTGAAGCTTTCTTT.

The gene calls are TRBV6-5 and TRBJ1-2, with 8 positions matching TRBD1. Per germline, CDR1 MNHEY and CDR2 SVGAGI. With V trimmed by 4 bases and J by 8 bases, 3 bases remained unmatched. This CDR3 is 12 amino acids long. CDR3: CASSSGGVGYTF. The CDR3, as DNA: TGTGCCAGCAGTTCAGGGGGCGTGGGCTACACCTTC.

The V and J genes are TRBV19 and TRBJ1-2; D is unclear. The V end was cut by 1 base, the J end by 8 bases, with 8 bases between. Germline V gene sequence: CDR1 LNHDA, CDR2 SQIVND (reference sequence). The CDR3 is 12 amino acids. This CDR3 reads CASSIGAGGYTF. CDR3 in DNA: TGTGCCAGTAGTATAGGCGCGGGCGGCTACACCTTC.

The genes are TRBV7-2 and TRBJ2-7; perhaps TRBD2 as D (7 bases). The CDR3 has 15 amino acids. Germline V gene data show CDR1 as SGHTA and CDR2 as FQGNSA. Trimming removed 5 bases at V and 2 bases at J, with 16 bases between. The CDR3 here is CASSTMGGGTYEQYF. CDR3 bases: TGTGCCAGCAGCACAATGGGAGGGGGGACCTACGAGCAGTACTTC.

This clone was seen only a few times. The DNA of the CDR3 is TGTGCCAGCAGCTTACTACTAGCGGGGAGCACAGATACGCAGTATTTT. Its translation is CASSLLLAGSTDTQYF. This sequence joins TRBV13 and TRBJ2-3; 10 nucleotides match TRBD2. This CDR3 has 16 amino acids. Germline values: CDR1 PRHDT, CDR2 FYEKMQ (reference sequence). Trimming removed 2 bases from V and 0 bases from J; junction bases left unmatched: 2.

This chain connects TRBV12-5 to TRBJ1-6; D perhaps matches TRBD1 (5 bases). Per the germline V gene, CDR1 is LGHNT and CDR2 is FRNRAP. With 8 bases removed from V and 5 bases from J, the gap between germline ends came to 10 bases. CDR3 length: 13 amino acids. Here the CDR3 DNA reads TGTGCTAGTATGGGGGGGAATAATTCACCCCTCCACTTT. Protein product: CASMGGNNSPLHF.

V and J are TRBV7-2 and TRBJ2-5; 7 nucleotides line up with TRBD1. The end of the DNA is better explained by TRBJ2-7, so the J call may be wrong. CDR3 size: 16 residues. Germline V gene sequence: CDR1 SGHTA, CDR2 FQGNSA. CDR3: CASSPVFGQGAYEQYF. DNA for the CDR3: TGTGCCAGCAGCCCTGTTTTTGGGCAGGGGGCCTACGAGCAGTACTTC.

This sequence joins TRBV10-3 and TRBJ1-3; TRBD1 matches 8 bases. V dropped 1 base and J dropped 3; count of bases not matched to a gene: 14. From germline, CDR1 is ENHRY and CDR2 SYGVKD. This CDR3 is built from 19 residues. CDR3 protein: CAISEFGGDRGLGGNTIYF. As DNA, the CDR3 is TGTGCCATCAGTGAGTTCGGTGGAGACAGGGGATTGGGTGGAAACACCATATATTTT.

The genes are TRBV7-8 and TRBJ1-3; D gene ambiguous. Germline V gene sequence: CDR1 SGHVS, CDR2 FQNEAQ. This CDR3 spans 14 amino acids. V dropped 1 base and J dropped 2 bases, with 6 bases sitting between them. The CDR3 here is CASSLDSTGNTIYF. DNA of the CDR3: TGTGCCAGCAGCTTAGACAGCACTGGAAACACCATATATTTT.

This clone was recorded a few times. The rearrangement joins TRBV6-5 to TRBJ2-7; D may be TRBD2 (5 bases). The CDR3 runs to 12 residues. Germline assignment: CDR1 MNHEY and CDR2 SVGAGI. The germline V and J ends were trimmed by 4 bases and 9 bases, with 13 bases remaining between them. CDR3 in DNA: TGTGCCAGCAGTTCCGGACTTGGCGGGCAGTACTTC. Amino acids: CASSSGLGGQYF.